Below are 21 T cell receptor beta chains sequenced from a single sample in a study of T cells in Graves' hyperthyroidism and ophthalmopathy. Amplified regions were TCR beta CDR3 sequences from RNA transcripts. RT-PCR in the first round (using the HTBI primer set) targeted the TCR CDR3. TCRdb fed the multiplex PCR reads into MiXCR, producing one record per CDR3 protein. The data contain hundreds of thousands of distinct CDR3 sequences, under 20% of them seen just once; the ten biggest clones take up 3.8%. The specimen was blood. The receptor set was obtained from a woman in her 30s with Graves' hyperthyroidism.

This clonotype came up many times. The chain recombines TRBV3-1 with TRBJ2-7, with no clear D. The ends were cut back, 0 bases at V and 1 base at J, with 7 bases in the middle. Germline CDR1 reads LGHDT; CDR2 reads YNNKEL (reference sequence). The CDR3 has 14 residues. The CDR3 protein is CASSQDPRSYEQYF. CDR3 in DNA: TGTGCCAGCAGCCAAGATCCTAGGTCCTACGAGCAGTACTTC.

This clonotype was observed at least ten times. The V call is TRBV28, the J call TRBJ2-3, with D maybe TRBD2 (5 bases). Germline V gene sequence: CDR1 MDHEN, CDR2 SYDVKM. V dropped 5 bases and J dropped 2 bases, with 8 bases sitting between them. The CDR3 length is 13 residues. CDR3 residues: CASSTRDTDTQYF. The DNA of the CDR3 is TGTGCCAGCAGTACCCGGGACACAGATACGCAGTATTTT.

The chain recombines TRBV10-2 with TRBJ1-3, with D perhaps matching TRBD1 (5 bases). In germline, CDR1 is WSHSY, CDR2 SAAADI. The CDR3 extends over 16 amino acids. The germline V and J ends were trimmed by 7 bases and 0 bases, with 16 bases remaining between them. CDR3 residues: CASMRGAASSGNTIYF. CDR3 sequence (DNA): TGCGCCAGCATGAGAGGGGCCGCGAGCTCTGGAAACACCATATATTTT.

This clonotype was detected a few times. The rearrangement links TRBV29-1 to TRBJ2-1; possibly TRBD2 for D (6 bases). Between the trimmed V and J ends, which lost 4 bases and 9 bases, there was a span of 10 bases. CDR1 and CDR2 from the germline V gene are SQVTM and ANQGSEA. This CDR3 is 11 amino acids long. CDR3 amino acids: CSVGAGGEQFF. CDR3 nucleotides: TGCAGCGTTGGGGCCGGGGGTGAGCAGTTCTTC.

This clonotype was counted between two and nine times. This chain uses TRBV12-5 with TRBJ1-5; unclear D gene. V gave up 4 bases and J gave up 2 bases, with 12 bases separating them. CDR3 length: 15 residues. Germline CDR1 and CDR2: LGHNT and FRNRAP. In DNA form, the CDR3 reads TGTGCTAGTGGTTCGGCGGCCATGGGCAATCAGCCCCAGCATTTT. This gives the protein CASGSAAMGNQPQHF.

This chain links TRBV27 with TRBJ2-7; weak D call: TRBD2 (7 bases). The V gene's germline CDR1 is MNHEY and CDR2 SMNVEV (reference sequence). With 8 bases removed from V and 0 bases from J, the gap between germline ends came to 23 bases. The CDR3 runs 17 residues. CDR3 sequence: CASPGGGAWTPSYEQYF. The CDR3 bases are TGTGCCAGCCCTGGGGGGGGGGCCTGGACACCCTCCTACGAGCAGTACTTC.

This clonotype was seen a few times. The gene calls are TRBV24-1 and TRBJ2-7; 9 bases are shared with TRBD1. This CDR3 is 15 amino acids long. CDR1 is KGHDR and CDR2 is SFDVKD in the germline V gene. Trimming removed 5 bases from V and 3 bases from J; junction bases left unmatched: 7. The CDR3 coding sequence is TGTGCCACCAGTGGCGAGACAGGGGGTCTCTACGAGCAGTACTTC. Protein product: CATSGETGGLYEQYF.

The CDR3 loop is CASRGSGTGGHEQYF. The CDR3 DNA reads TGTGCCAGCAGGGGATCCGGGACAGGGGGCCACGAGCAGTACTTC. The genes are TRBV6-1 and TRBJ2-7, with 12 bases fitting TRBD1. The CDR3 spans 15 residues. With V trimmed by 6 bases and J by 5 bases, 8 bases remained unmatched. In germline, CDR1 is MNHNS, CDR2 SASEGT.

The V and J genes are TRBV2 and TRBJ2-1; TRBD2 matches at 8 bases. J gave up 4 bases and V 3 bases, and 5 bases lay outside the gene matches. The germline V gene encodes CDR1 SNHLY and CDR2 FYNNEI. The CDR3 length is 15 residues. The CDR3 sequence is CASSDSGARYNEQFF. The CDR3 DNA reads as TGTGCCAGCAGTGATAGCGGGGCGCGGTACAATGAGCAGTTCTTC.

The sample holds a few counts of this clonotype. The CDR3: CSVEIDRRRTEAFF. CDR3 in DNA: TGCAGCGTGGAGATCGACAGGAGGAGGACTGAAGCTTTCTTT. This chain links TRBV29-1 with TRBJ1-1; weak D call: TRBD1 (6 bases). There are 14 residues in the CDR3. Germline V gives CDR1 SQVTM, CDR2 ANQGSEA. V shed 6 bases and J shed 5 bases, with 19 bases lying between them.

This chain connects TRBV15 to TRBJ1-6; D ambiguous. The CDR3 consists of 13 residues. Trimming took off 2 bases at V and 6 bases at J, with 5 bases between the two ends. Germline V gene lookup returns CDR1 LNHNV and CDR2 YYDKDF (reference sequence). CDR3 sequence: CATSRSFNSPLHF. CDR3 bases: TGTGCCACCAGCAGATCGTTTAATTCACCCCTCCACTTT.

Many counts were recorded for this clonotype. The CDR3 protein is CASSSKLDYGYTF. In DNA, the CDR3 is TGTGCCAGCAGCTCAAAACTCGACTATGGCTACACCTTC. V is TRBV28 and J is TRBJ1-2, with D unresolved. V lost 6 bases and J 3 bases, leaving 11 bases between the germline ends. CDR3 length: 13 amino acids. Germline CDR1 and CDR2: MDHEN and SYDVKM.

The chain couples TRBV12-3 or TRBV12-4 to TRBJ2-1; tentatively, D is TRBD2 (5 bases). This CDR3 contains 15 residues. Trimming removed 3 bases at V and 4 bases at J, with 13 bases between. In DNA form, the CDR3 reads TGTGCCAGCAGTTTGGCGCCGGGAACGTACAATGAGCAGTTCTTC. Protein sequence: CASSLAPGTYNEQFF.

This clonotype was seen only a few times. V is TRBV9 and J is TRBJ2-7, with 8 bases that match TRBD2. Germline values: CDR1 SGDLS, CDR2 YYNGEE. The CDR3 contains 19 residues. V shed 4 bases, J shed 4 bases, and the junction held 22 bases outside the gene matches. The CDR3 loop reads CASSTGAGGTSSYPYEQYF. The CDR3 DNA reads as TGTGCCAGCAGCACGGGGGCGGGAGGAACGAGTTCATACCCTTACGAGCAGTACTTC. Complete variable domain (other parts from reference TRBV9 and TRBJ2-7): DSGVTQTPKHLITATGQRVTLRCSPRSGDLSVYWYQQSLDQGLQFLIQYYNGEERAKGNILERFSAQQFPDLHSELNLSSLELGDSALYFCASSTGAGGTSSYPYEQYFGPGTRLTVT.

This sequence joins TRBV5-1 and TRBJ2-5; no clear D gene. The length of the CDR3 is 13 residues. V lost 5 bases and J 0 bases, leaving 8 bases between the germline ends. Germline V gene data show CDR1 as SGHRS and CDR2 as YFSETQ. In nucleotides, the CDR3 is TGCGCCAGCAGGGGGAAAGACCAAGAGACCCAGTACTTC. As protein: CASRGKDQETQYF.

There are many counts of this clonotype. This chain links TRBV18 with TRBJ2-2, with D tentatively TRBD1 (5 bases). There are 15 residues in the CDR3. The germline V and J ends were trimmed by 5 bases and 4 bases, with 14 bases remaining between them. The germline gives CDR1 KGHSH, CDR2 LQKENI. The CDR3 DNA sequence: TGTGCCAGCTCATCCTCAGGGTCGCGCACCGGGGAGCTGTTTTTT. This sequence encodes CASSSSGSRTGELFF. Full variable domain (rest looked up from reference TRBV18 and TRBJ2-2): NAGVMQNPRHLVRRRGQEARLRCSPMKGHSHVYWYRQLPEEGLKFMVYLQKENIIDESGMPKERFSAEFPKEGPSILRIQQVVRGDSAAYFCASSSSGSRTGELFFGEGSRLTVL.

This chain links TRBV3-1 with TRBJ1-2; D possibly corresponds to TRBD1 (6 bases). Germline CDR1 LGHDT, CDR2 YNNKEL (reference sequence). V lost 4 bases and J 7 bases, leaving 16 bases between the germline ends. The CDR3 covers 14 residues. This CDR3 reads CASSPSAGAGGYTF. CDR3 nucleotide sequence: TGTGCCAGCAGCCCCTCGGCAGGGGCAGGTGGCTACACCTTC.

As regards this clonotype: A much larger clone is a single base away; this may be a read error. The chain couples TRBV7-2 to TRBJ2-5; D is ambiguous. V lost 3 bases and J lost 2, with 10 bases in between. Germline CDR1 is SGHTA and CDR2 is FQGNSA. The CDR3 has 14 residues. Here the CDR3 reads CASSFSSWQETQYF. The CDR3 nucleotides are TGTGCCAGCAGCTTCTCATCGTGGCAAGAGACCCAGTACTTC.

This clonotype has more than one count but fewer than ten. This chain uses TRBV18 with TRBJ1-1, with 8 bases lining up with TRBD1. The CDR3 is 15 amino acids. Trimming cost V 4 bases and J 1 base; bases outside gene matches: 5. CDR1 is KGHSH and CDR2 is LQKENI in the germline V gene. The CDR3 nucleotides read TGTGCCAGCTCACTTCGGACAGGGCGGAACACTGAAGCTTTCTTT. Protein sequence: CASSLRTGRNTEAFF.

There are many counts of this clonotype. This chain connects TRBV30 to TRBJ2-7; 9 nucleotides align to TRBD1. Per the germline V gene, CDR1 is GTSNPN and CDR2 is SVGIG (reference sequence). Trimming at V came to 2 bases and at J to 4 bases, leaving 6 bases not matched to a gene. The CDR3 is made up of 14 amino acids. Written as DNA, the CDR3 is TGTGCCTGGAGTAAGGGACAGGGTTGGTACGAGCAGTACTTC. Protein sequence: CAWSKGQGWYEQYF.

To note about this clonotype: A much larger clone is a single base away; this may be a read error. The chain has TRBV6-2 or TRBV6-3 and TRBJ1-1, with 7 nucleotides matching TRBD1. The CDR3 has 16 amino acids. Per the germline V gene, CDR1 is MNHEY and CDR2 is SVGEGT. CDR3 protein: CASSYEQGIMNAEAFF. The CDR3 DNA is TGTGCCAGCAGTTACGAACAGGGGATTATGAACGCTGAAGCTTTCTTT.